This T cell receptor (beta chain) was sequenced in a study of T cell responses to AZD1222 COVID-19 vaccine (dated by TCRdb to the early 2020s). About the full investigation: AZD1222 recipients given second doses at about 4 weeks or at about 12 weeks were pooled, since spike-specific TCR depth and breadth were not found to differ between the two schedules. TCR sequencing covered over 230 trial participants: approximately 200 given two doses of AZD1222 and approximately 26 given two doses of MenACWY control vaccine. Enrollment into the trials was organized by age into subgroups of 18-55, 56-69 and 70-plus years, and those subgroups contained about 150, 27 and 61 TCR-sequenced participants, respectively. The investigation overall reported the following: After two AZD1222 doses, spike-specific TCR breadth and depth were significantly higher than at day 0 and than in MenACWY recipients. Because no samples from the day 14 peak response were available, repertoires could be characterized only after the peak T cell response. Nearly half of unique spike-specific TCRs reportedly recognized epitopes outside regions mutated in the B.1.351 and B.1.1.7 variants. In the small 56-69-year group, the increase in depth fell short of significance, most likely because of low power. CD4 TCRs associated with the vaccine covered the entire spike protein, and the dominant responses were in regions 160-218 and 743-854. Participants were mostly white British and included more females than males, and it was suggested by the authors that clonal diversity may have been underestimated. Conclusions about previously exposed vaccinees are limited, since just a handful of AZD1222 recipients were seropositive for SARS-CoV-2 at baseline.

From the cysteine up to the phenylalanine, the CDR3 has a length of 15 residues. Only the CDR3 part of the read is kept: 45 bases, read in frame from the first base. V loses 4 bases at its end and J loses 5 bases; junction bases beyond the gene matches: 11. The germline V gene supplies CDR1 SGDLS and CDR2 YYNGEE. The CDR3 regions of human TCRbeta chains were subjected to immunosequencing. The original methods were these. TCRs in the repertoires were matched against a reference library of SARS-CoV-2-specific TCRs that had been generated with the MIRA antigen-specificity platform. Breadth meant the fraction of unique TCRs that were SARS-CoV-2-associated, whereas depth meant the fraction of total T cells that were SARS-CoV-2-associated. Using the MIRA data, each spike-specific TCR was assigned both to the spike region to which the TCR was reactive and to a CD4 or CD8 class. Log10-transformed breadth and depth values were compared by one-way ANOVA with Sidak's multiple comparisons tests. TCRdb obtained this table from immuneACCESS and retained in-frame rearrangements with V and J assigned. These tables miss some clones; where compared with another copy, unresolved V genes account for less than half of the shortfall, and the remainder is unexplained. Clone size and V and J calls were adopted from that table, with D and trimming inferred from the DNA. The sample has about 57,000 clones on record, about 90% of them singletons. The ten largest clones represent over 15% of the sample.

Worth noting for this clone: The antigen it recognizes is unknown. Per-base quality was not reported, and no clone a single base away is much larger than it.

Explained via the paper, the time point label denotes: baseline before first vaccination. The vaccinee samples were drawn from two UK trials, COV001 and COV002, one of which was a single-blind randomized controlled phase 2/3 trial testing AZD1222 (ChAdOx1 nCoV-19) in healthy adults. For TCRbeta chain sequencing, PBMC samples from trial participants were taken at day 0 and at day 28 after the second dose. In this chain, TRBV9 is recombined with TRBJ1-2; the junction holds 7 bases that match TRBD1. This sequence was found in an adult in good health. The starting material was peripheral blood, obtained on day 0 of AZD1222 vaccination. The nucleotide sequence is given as TGTGCCAGCAGCCACAGACAGGGCATAATGTATGGCTACACCTTC. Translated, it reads CASSHRQGIMYGYTF.